A single sample gave rise to the 12 T cell receptor beta chains below, sequenced in a study of T cell responses to AZD1222 COVID-19 vaccine. The repertoire was sequenced with immunoSEQ multiplex PCR; TCRdb's copy has only in-frame clones and lacks some. Counted here are 95,000 to 150,000 clones, approximately 90% occurring once; the ten biggest clones make up roughly 4%. Here the sequenced sample was peripheral blood, taken on day 0 of AZD1222 vaccination. These receptor sequences come from an adult in good health.

The J gene is TRBJ1-2, the V gene TRBV5-1; tentative D call: TRBD1 (6 bases). V lost 7 bases to trimming and J lost 4 bases, with 17 bases between them. Germline V CDR1 and CDR2: SGHRS, YFSETQ. The CDR3 length is 14 residues. The CDR3 coding sequence is TGCGCCAGCGGCCTGGGGGCAGAGGGCTATGGCTACACCTTC. It is translated as CASGLGAEGYGYTF.

The chain employs TRBV21-1 and TRBJ1-2; the listed D gene, TRBD1, was not tested against the DNA. TRBV21-1 is labeled a pseudogene. The CDR3 has 14 residues. CDR3 bases: TGTGCCAGCGGAAGTCGTCACAGCAACTATGGCTACACCTTC. Its translation is CASGSRHSNYGYTF.

The gene calls are TRBV9 and TRBJ1-1; no firm D call. The CDR3 sequence is 15 residues long. Germline CDR1 SGDLS, CDR2 YYNGEE. The germline V and J ends were trimmed by 0 bases and 0 bases, with 9 bases remaining between them. CDR3 protein: CASSVGGRLNTEAFF. CDR3 in DNA: TGTGCCAGCAGCGTAGGTGGAAGGTTGAACACTGAAGCTTTCTTT.

CDR3 DNA sequence: TGTGCCAGCAGCTTTATTTGGACCTACTCTGGAAACACCATATATTTT. This encodes CASSFIWTYSGNTIYF. The chain has TRBV11-2 and TRBJ1-3, with D unresolved. The V and J ends lost 3 bases and 0 bases respectively, with 12 bases between them. The germline V gene has CDR1 SGHAT and CDR2 FQNNGV. This CDR3 is built from 16 residues. Complete variable domain (other parts from reference TRBV11-2 and TRBJ1-3): EAGVAQSPRYKIIEKRQSVAFWCNPISGHATLYWYQQILGQGPKLLIQFQNNGVVDDSQLPKDRFSAERLKGVDSTLKIQPAKLEDSAVYLCASSFIWTYSGNTIYFGEGSWLTVV.

V gene TRBV6-4 combines with J gene TRBJ1-5; weak D call: TRBD1 (6 bases). Trimming removed 7 bases from V and 3 bases from J, with 10 bases in between. Germline V gene data show CDR1 as MRHNA and CDR2 as SNTAGT. The CDR3 has 13 amino acids. The CDR3: CASTGQFNQPQHF. In nucleotides, the CDR3 is TGTGCCAGCACCGGACAGTTCAATCAGCCCCAGCATTTT.

The V call is TRBV28, the J call TRBJ2-3; tentatively, D is TRBD2 (5 bases). Trimming cost V 6 bases and J 3 bases, with 16 bases left between them. The CDR3 length is 15 residues. Germline values: CDR1 MDHEN, CDR2 SYDVKM. CDR3 nucleotide sequence: TGTGCCAGCAGCCCCCCCAGCGGATTGACAGATACGCAGTATTTT. Translated: CASSPPSGLTDTQYF.

The V and J genes are TRBV11-2 and TRBJ1-5; no clear D gene. The ends were cut back, 1 base at V and 6 bases at J, with 7 bases in the middle. Germline V CDR1 and CDR2: SGHAT, FQNNGV. This CDR3 comprises 13 residues. CDR3 nucleotide sequence: TGTGCCAGCAGCTTAGGTTCGGGTCAGCCCCAGCATTTT. Amino acids: CASSLGSGQPQHF.

The rearrangement joins TRBV9 to TRBJ2-1; tentative D call: TRBD2 (7 bases). Trimming took off 1 base at V and 4 bases at J, with 12 bases between the two ends. This CDR3 spans 15 amino acids. Germline V gene sequence: CDR1 SGDLS, CDR2 YYNGEE. The CDR3 reads CASSVNGGRYNEQFF. CDR3 DNA: TGTGCCAGCAGCGTAAACGGGGGGCGTTACAATGAGCAGTTCTTC.

V and J are TRBV9 and TRBJ2-1; D is uncertain. The CDR3 contains 14 residues. V was shortened by 1 base and J by 6 bases, with 11 bases between the two germline ends. The germline CDR1 and CDR2 sequences are SGDLS and YYNGEE. CDR3 nucleotides: TGTGCCAGCAGCGTATCAAGGGTCGGCAATGAGCAGTTCTTC. Protein product: CASSVSRVGNEQFF. Full variable domain (remainder filled in from reference TRBV9 and TRBJ2-1): DSGVTQTPKHLITATGQRVTLRCSPRSGDLSVYWYQQSLDQGLQFLIQYYNGEERAKGNILERFSAQQFPDLHSELNLSSLELGDSALYFCASSVSRVGNEQFFGPGTRLTVL.

This clone was counted a single time. The chain recombines TRBV29-1 with TRBJ1-1; no clear D. Trimming pared 3 bases from V and 4 bases from J, leaving 12 bases between. This CDR3 is built from 13 residues. Germline CDR1 and CDR2: SQVTM and ANQGSEA. CDR3 sequence reads: CSVDTGVVTEAFF. The CDR3 DNA is TGCAGCGTTGATACCGGGGTGGTCACTGAAGCTTTCTTT.

The J gene is TRBJ1-2, the V gene TRBV4-2; a possible D gene is TRBD1 (5 bases). CDR1 LGHNA and CDR2 YNFKEQ come from the germline V gene. With 0 bases removed from V and 8 bases from J, the gap between germline ends came to 16 bases. The CDR3 length is 15 residues. For the CDR3, the DNA is TGTGCCAGCAGCCAAGATCTTAACAGGAGGGACGGCTACACCTTC. This encodes CASSQDLNRRDGYTF.

J is TRBJ1-1 and V is TRBV19; D might be TRBD1 (6 bases). Deletions cut 4 bases from V and 8 bases from J, with 23 bases between. In germline, CDR1 is LNHDA, CDR2 SQIVND (reference sequence). This CDR3 spans 16 amino acids. The CDR3 spells CASSTGRDTSSVEAFF. In DNA, the CDR3 is TGTGCCAGTAGTACTGGGCGGGACACCAGTAGTGTGGAAGCTTTCTTT. Supplemented by reference TRBV19 and TRBJ1-1, the full variable domain reads DGGITQSPKYLFRKEGQNVTLSCEQNLNHDAMYWYRQDPGQGLRLIYYSQIVNDFQKGDIAEGYSVSREKKESFPLTVTSAQKNPTAFYLCASSTGRDTSSVEAFFGQGTRLTVV.